This record covers a single T cell receptor (beta chain). The CDR3 is made up of 13 amino acids. The V gene's germline CDR1 is KGHSH and CDR2 LQKENI. Trimming cost V 3 bases and J 7 bases, with 12 bases left between them. Participant age was roughly 18 to 95 years, and participants resided in 20 to 30 US areas. Clinical history reported by participants formed the basis on which cohorts were assigned. Symptom resolution, clearance, or two negative PCRs marked donors in Cohort 3 as recovered. This sample was included in a study of blood T cell repertoires in COVID-19. Study-level background: Acute and convalescent COVID-19 samples came from the United States, Italy and Spain.

Profiled with immunoSEQ multiplex PCR; TCRdb holds only in-frame clones, not every one. The sample includes hundreds of thousands of clones, over 75% of them seen just once. The sequencing input was PBMCs or T cells enriched from blood (not recorded which). The clonotype originates from a man younger than 45 who had recovered from COVID-19. This sequence joins TRBV18 and TRBJ1-1; a weak D match, TRBD1 (5 bases). DNA for the CDR3: TGTGCCAGCTCACCGGGGCAGGGAGGTGAAGCTTTCTTT. It yields the protein CASSPGQGGEAFF. Using reference TRBV18 and TRBJ1-1 for the parts outside the CDR3, the full variable domain is NAGVMQNPRHLVRRRGQEARLRCSPMKGHSHVYWYRQLPEEGLKFMVYLQKENIIDESGMPKERFSAEFPKEGPSILRIQQVVRGDSAAYFCASSPGQGGEAFFGQGTRLTVV.